This T cell receptor beta chain emerged from a study of CD8+ T cells in alopecia areata. Study-level information: The tofacitinib course ran for 6 to 18 months and was followed by 6 months off drug. Study-level findings and limits: TCR sharing was clearer in mice than between patients, perhaps partly owing to patient HLA diversity. Scalp data also include sequences from resident alphabeta T cells of normal skin.

Extracted RNA was reverse transcribed, and the resulting cDNA served as sequencing template. The table came from immunoSEQ multiplex PCR; TCRdb's copy has only in-frame clones and leaves some out. The table has around 50,000 clones, around 96% seen once. With respect to this clone: Its antigen remains unknown.

CDR1 is MNHEY and CDR2 is SMNVEV in the germline V gene (reference sequence). Between the trimmed V and J ends, which lost 2 bases and 7 bases, there was a span of 9 bases. This CDR3 has 14 amino acids. Alopecia areata patients provided lesional scalp punch biopsies and peripheral blood. V and J are TRBV27 and TRBJ1-6, with D possibly TRBD1 on 5 matching bases. The sample consisted of CD8+ T cells sorted from blood, taken at week 0. The sequence came from a human donor with alopecia areata. This chain's CDR3 is CASSLNRPNSPLHF. The CDR3 nucleotides are TGTGCCAGCAGTTTAAACAGGCCAAATTCACCCCTCCACTTT.